This T cell receptor (beta chain) was obtained from a study of T-cell memory formation after mild COVID-19. Whole-study context: There were largely donor-specific TCR clusters.

MiXCR, run by TCRdb on the 5' RACE reads, gives a single entry per CDR3 protein. The sample has 250,000 to 350,000 distinct CDR3 sequences, 15% to 20% seen once. Trimming removed 0 bases at V and 4 bases at J, with 12 bases between. The CDR3 totals 15 residues. Germline V gives CDR1 LGHNA, CDR2 YNFKEQ. Sequenced material: PBMCs or a T cell subset sorted from them (not recorded which). The chain joins TRBV4-2 to TRBJ1-2; D possibly corresponds to TRBD1 (5 bases). This TCR came from a man aged 18 to 30 who had mild COVID-19 (a few samples of this study predate the infection). Cell type and time point are not known. The CDR3 DNA follows: TGTGCCAGCAGCCAAGAGGCCGGGGGTAGCTATGGCTACACCTTC. Amino acids: CASSQEAGGSYGYTF.